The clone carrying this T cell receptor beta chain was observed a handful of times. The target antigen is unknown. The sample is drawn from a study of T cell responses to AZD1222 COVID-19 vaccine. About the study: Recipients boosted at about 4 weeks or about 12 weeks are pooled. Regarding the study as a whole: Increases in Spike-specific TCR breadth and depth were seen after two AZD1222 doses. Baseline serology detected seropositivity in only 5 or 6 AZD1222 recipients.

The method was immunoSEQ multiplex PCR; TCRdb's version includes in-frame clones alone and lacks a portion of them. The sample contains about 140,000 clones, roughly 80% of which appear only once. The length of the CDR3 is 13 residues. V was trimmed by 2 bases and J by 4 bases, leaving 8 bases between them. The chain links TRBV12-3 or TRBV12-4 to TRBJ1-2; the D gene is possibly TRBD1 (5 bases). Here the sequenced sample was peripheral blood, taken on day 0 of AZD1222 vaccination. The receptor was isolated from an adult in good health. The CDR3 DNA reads TGTGCCAGCAGTTTATGGGGGGTCTATGGCTACACCTTC. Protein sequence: CASSLWGVYGYTF.